This TCR beta chain stems from a study of cytomegalovirus exposure and HLA in healthy donors. It was with 60 Vbeta and 13 Jbeta primers that the PCR ran. Data came from immunoSEQ multiplex PCR; TCRdb stores just in-frame clones and leaves some out. The sample holds roughly 180,000 clones, approximately 80% seen once. Comments on this clone: Its antigen is not identified.

Findings of the study overall: Available immune exposure information was restricted to CMV serostatus only. A later analysis reportedly found that, within productive TCRs, an Asian-associated ancestry cluster had fewer N-insertions than the mean observed across the roughly 700 donors. A prior analysis recorded that most TCR beta V segments were productive about 87% or about 30% of the time. Researchers counted around 180 TCR beta chains as cytomegalovirus-associated.

The CDR3 runs to 15 residues. Germline trimming cut 2 bases from V and 7 bases from J; bases unmatched to any gene: 8. The germline gives CDR1 MNHEY, CDR2 SMNVEV (reference sequence). This TCR derives from a woman under 30 in good health and CMV-seronegative. The sequencing sample was made of PBMCs. The J gene is TRBJ2-7, the V gene TRBV27, with 10 bases fitting TRBD2. CDR3 DNA sequence: TGTGCCAGCAGTTTAGGGCTAGCGGGAGCGGGAGAGCAGTACTTC. Its protein product is CASSLGLAGAGEQYF.